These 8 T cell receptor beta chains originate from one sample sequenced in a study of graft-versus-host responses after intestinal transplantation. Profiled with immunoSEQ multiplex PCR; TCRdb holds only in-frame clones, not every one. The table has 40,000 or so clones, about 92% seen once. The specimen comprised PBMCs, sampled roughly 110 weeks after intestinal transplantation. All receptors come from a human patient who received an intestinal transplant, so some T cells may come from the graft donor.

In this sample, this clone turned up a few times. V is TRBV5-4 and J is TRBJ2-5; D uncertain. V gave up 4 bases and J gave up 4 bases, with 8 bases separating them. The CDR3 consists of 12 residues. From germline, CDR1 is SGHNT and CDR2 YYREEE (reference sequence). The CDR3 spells CASSPDGETQYF. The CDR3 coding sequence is TGTGCCAGCAGCCCTGACGGAGAGACCCAGTACTTC.

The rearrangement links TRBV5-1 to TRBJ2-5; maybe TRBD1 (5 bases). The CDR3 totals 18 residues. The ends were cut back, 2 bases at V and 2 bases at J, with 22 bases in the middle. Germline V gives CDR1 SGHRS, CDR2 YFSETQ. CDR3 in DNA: TGCGCCAGCAGCTTACGTCCCCCGGAAGGGGCCGGACAAGAGACCCAGTACTTC. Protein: CASSLRPPEGAGQETQYF.

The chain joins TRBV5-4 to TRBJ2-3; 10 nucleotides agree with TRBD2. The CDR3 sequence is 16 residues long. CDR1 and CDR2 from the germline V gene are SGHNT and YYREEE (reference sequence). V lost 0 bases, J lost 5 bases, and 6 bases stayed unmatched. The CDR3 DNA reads TGTGCCAGCAGCTTGGACTCTAGCGGGGGAGGAGATACGCAGTATTTT. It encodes CASSLDSSGGGDTQYF. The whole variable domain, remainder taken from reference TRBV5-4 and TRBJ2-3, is ETGVTQSPTHLIKTRGQQVTLRCSSQSGHNTVSWYQQALGQGPQFIFQYYREEENGRGNFPPRFSGLQFPNYSSELNVNALELDDSALYLCASSLDSSGGGDTQYFGPGTRLTVL.

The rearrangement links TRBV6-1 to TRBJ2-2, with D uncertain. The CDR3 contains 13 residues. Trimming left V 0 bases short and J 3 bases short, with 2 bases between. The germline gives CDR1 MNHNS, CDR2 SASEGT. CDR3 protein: CASSEADTGELFF. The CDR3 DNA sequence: TGTGCCAGCAGTGAAGCAGACACCGGGGAGCTGTTTTTT.

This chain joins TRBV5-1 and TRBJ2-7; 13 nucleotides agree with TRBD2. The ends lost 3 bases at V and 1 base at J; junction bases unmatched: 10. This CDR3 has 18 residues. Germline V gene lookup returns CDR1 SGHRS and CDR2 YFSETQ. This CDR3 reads CASSSGTSGTLLSYEQYF. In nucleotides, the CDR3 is TGCGCCAGCAGCTCCGGGACTAGCGGGACATTATTATCCTACGAGCAGTACTTC.

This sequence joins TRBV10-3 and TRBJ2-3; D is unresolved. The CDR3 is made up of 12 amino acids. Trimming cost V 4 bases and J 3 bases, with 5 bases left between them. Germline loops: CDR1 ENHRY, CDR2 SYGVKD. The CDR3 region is CAISGQTDTQYF. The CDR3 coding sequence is TGTGCCATCAGTGGACAAACAGATACGCAGTATTTT.

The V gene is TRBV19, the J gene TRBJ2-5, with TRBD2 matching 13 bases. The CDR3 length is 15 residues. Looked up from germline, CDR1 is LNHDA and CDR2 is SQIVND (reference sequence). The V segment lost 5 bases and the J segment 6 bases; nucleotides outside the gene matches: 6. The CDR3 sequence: CASSDGLAGVKTQYF. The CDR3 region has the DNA TGTGCCAGTAGTGACGGACTAGCGGGAGTCAAGACCCAGTACTTC.

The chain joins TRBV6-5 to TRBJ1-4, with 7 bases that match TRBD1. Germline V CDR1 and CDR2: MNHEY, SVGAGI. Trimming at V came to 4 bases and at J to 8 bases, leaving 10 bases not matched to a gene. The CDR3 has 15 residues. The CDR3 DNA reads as TGTGCCAGCAGTTCCCCTACGACAGGGTGGGAAAAACTGTTTTTT. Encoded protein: CASSSPTTGWEKLFF.